This T cell receptor (beta chain) was obtained from a study of shared clonotypes between healthy human individuals. Sorted-subset replicate PCRs used around 220 ng DNA, approximately 27,000 T cell genomes. Per the authors' pipeline: In the immunoSEQ data, sequences were junction-only and lacked quality scores, so filtering differed. Profiling relied on immunoSEQ multiplex PCR, and the TCRdb table lists in-frame clones only, not all of them. V, J and clone size are taken as reported in that table, and D and trimming were inferred from the DNA itself. The data hold some 2 million clones, with 85% to 95% observed a single time. From germline, CDR1 is WNHNN and CDR2 SYGVQD (reference sequence). Trimming took 8 bases from V and 5 from J, leaving 18 bases between them. This CDR3 has 14 amino acids.

The chain has TRBV10-1 and TRBJ1-1; D possibly corresponds to TRBD1 (5 bases). This TCR came from a young man in good health. Sequences were obtained from naive CD4+ T cells sorted from blood. Subset noted: CD45RA+ positively selected. The CDR3 region has the DNA TGCGCCAGCCTAGACGAAGGGGTCGAAACTGAAGCTTTCTTT. Encoded protein: CASLDEGVETEAFF.